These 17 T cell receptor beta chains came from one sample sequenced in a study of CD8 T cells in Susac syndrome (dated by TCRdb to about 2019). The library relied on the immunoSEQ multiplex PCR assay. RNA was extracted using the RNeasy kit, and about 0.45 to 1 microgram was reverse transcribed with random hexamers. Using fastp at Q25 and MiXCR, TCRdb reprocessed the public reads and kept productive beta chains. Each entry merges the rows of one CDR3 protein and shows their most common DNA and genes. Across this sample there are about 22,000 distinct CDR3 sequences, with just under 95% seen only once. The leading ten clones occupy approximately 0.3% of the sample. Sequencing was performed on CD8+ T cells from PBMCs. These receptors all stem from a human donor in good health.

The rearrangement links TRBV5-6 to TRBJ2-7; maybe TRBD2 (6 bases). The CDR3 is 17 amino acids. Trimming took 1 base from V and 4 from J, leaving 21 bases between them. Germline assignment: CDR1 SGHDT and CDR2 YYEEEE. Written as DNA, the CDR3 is TGTGCCAGCAGCTTGACGAAAGGCGCGGGACCGTGGTACGAGCAGTACTTC. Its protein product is CASSLTKGAGPWYEQYF.

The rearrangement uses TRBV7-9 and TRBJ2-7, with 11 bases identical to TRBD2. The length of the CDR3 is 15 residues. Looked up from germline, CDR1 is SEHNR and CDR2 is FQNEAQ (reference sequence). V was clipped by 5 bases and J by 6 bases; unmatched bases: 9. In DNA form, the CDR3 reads TGTGCCAGCAGCGGTACGGGACTAGCGGAGCTCGAGCAGTACTTC. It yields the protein CASSGTGLAELEQYF.

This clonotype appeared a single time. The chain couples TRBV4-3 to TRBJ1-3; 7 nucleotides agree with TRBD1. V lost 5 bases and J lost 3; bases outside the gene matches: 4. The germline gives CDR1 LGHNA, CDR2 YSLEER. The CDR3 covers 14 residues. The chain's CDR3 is CASSSDRVGNTIYF. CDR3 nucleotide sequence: TGCGCCAGCAGCTCCGACAGGGTTGGAAACACCATATATTTT.

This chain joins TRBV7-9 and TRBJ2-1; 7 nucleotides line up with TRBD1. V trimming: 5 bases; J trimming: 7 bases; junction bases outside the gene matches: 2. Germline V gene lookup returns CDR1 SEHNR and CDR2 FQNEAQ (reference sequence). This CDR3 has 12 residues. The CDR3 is CASSQQGNEQFF. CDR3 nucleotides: TGTGCCAGCAGCCAACAGGGGAATGAGCAGTTCTTC. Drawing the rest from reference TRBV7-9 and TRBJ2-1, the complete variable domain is DTGVSQNPRHKITKRGQNVTFRCDPISEHNRLYWYRQTLGQGPEFLTYFQNEAQLEKSRLLSDRFSAERPKGSFSTLEIQRTEQGDSAMYLCASSQQGNEQFFGPGTRLTVL.

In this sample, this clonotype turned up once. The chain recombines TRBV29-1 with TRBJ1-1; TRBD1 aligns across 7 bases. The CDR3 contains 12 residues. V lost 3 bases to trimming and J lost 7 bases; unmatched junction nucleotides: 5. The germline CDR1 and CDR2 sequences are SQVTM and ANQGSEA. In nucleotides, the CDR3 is TGCAGCGTTGATAGGGGGCGGAATGAAGCTTTCTTT. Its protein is CSVDRGRNEAFF.

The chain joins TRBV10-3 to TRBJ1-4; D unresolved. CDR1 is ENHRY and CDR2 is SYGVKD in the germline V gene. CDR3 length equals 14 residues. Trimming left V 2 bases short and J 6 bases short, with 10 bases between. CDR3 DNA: TGTGCCATCAGTGAGCAAACGTCTGATGAAAAACTGTTTTTT. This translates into CAISEQTSDEKLFF.

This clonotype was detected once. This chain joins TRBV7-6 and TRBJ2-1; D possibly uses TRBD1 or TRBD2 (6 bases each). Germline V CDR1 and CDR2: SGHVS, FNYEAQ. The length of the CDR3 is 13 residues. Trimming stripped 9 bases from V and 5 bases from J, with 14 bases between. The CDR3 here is CASSEGGHNEQFF. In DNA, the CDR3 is TGTGCCAGTAGCGAGGGGGGACACAATGAGCAGTTCTTC.

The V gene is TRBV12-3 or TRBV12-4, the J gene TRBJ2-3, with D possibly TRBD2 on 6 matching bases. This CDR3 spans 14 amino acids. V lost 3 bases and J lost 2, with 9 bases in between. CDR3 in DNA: TGTGCCAGCAGTTTGGCTAGCGCCACAGATACGCAGTATTTT. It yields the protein CASSLASATDTQYF.

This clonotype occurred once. In DNA form, the CDR3 reads TGCGCCAGCAGCCGAGGCGCAAACACCGGGGAGCTGTTTTTT. Translating it yields CASSRGANTGELFF. V and J are TRBV4-3 and TRBJ2-2; the D is unclear. Between the trimmed V and J ends, which lost 4 bases and 2 bases, there was a span of 8 bases. The CDR3 covers 14 residues. CDR1 and CDR2 (germline): LGHNA, YSLEER.

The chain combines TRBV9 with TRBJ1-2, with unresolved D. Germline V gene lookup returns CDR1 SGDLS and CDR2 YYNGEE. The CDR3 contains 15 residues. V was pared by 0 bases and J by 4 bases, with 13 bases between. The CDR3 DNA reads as TGTGCCAGCAGCGTAGGAGGAACAGACATCTATGGCTACACCTTC. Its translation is CASSVGGTDIYGYTF.

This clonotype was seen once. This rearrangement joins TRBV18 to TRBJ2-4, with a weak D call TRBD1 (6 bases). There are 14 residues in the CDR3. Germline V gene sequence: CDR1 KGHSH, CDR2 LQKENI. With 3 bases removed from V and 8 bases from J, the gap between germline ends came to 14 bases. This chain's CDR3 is CASSPGTIFDIQYF. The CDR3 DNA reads TGTGCCAGCTCACCTGGGACAATTTTCGACATTCAGTACTTC.

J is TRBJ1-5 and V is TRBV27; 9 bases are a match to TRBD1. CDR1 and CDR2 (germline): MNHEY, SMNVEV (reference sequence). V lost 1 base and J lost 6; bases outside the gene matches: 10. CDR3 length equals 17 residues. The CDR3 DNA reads TGTGCCAGCAGTTTATATCCCCAGACAGGGGGAAGTCAGCCCCAGCATTTT. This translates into CASSLYPQTGGSQPQHF.

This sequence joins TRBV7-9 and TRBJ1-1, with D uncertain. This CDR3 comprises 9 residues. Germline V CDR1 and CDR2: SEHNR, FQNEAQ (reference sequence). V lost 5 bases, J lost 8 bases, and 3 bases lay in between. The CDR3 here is CASSPEAFF. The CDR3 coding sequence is TGTGCCAGCAGCCCGGAAGCTTTCTTT. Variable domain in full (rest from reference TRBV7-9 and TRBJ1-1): DTGVSQNPRHKITKRGQNVTFRCDPISEHNRLYWYRQTLGQGPEFLTYFQNEAQLEKSRLLSDRFSAERPKGSFSTLEIQRTEQGDSAMYLCASSPEAFFGQGTRLTVV.

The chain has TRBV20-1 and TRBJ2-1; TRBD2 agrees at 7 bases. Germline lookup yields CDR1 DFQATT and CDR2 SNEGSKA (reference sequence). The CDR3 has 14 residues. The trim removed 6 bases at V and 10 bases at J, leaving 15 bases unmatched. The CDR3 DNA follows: TGCAGTGCAGGAACCGGGGGGATCGTCGGGGAGCAGTTCTTC. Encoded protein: CSAGTGGIVGEQFF.

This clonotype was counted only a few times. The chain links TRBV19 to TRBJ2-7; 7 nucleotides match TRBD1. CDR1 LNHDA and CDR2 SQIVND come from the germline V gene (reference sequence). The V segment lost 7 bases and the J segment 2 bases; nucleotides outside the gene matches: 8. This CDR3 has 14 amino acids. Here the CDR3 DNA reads TGTGCCAGTAAAGAGGGGCAGGGGGCCTACGAGCAGTACTTC. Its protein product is CASKEGQGAYEQYF.

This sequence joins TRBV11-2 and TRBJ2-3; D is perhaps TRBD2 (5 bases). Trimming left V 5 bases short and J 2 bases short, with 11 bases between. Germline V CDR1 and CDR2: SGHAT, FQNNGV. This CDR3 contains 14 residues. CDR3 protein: CASSLEDSTDTQYF. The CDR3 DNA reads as TGTGCCAGCAGCCTCGAGGACTCCACAGATACGCAGTATTTT.

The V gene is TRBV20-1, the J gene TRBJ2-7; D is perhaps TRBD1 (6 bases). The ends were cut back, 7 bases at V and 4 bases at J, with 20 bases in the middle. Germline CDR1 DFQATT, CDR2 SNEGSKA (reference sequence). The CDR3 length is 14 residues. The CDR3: CSVPWQGQGYEQYF. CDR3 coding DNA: TGCAGTGTACCTTGGCAGGGACAAGGGTACGAGCAGTACTTC.